This T cell receptor beta chain is drawn from a study of cytomegalovirus exposure and HLA in healthy donors (dated by TCRdb to about 2017). With regard to the full study: According to an earlier analysis of 587 of the donors, 150 million to 200 million T cells yielded 100 million or so unique TCR beta sequences and about 300 Gb of sequence data. An early release that covered about 600 HLA-typed donors contained approximately 320 gigabases of sequencing data and 65 million to 100 million unique TCR sequences. Among the roughly 390 genotyped donors, around 81% belonged to the genetic ancestry cluster associated with self-reported Caucasian donors. The study aimed to test whether signatures of past pathogen exposure could be identified by cataloging public T cell receptors. The T cell repertoires of 666 subjects were profiled by immunosequencing and related to cytomegalovirus serostatus. Besides the first cohort of roughly 660 subjects, a separate validation cohort made up of 120 different subjects was used. High-throughput TCR immunosequencing, statistical association of individual TCRs with disease status, and machine learning were combined to predict cytomegalovirus infection status. To study patterns of TCR occurrence, a later analysis re-analyzed previously published TCR beta repertoires from under 750 donors and added high-resolution HLA genotyping. Rather than using new phenotypic data, the later analysis identified candidate immune exposures from TCR beta sequences and from how often those sequences occurred across donors. An earlier analysis of 587 of the donors used high-throughput TCR beta sequencing to judge whether each TCR beta V gene segment behaved as functional or pseudogenic. Donor age, sex, ethnicity and CMV serostatus were compiled together with the repertoire data. A later genetic analysis used genome-wide SNP genotypes for about 65% of the roughly 700 donors, treating that subset as a discovery cohort. All discovery cohort repertoires had been generated on a single sequencing platform. HLA typing covered class I and class II loci at four-digit resolution. Typing coverage varied by locus: roughly 629-640 donors for A, B, C, DRB1 and DQB1; roughly 520 for DQA1; more than 600 for DPA1; roughly 470 for DPB1. Five DR-DQ haplotypes were handled as single units for association and clustering because linkage in the cohort was strong. Among over 350 genotyped donors of the cohort, an average of approximately 240,000 unique TCR beta nucleotide sequences were sequenced per donor, around 18% of them non-productive. General findings and caveats noted by the study authors: In a later analysis, several top co-occurrence clusters were reported to appear linked to parvovirus B19, influenza, CMV and Epstein-Barr virus. In an earlier analysis of 587 of the donors, most TCR beta V segments appeared in productive rearrangements about 87% or about 30% of the time, broadly matching IMGT annotations. In a later analysis, most CMV-associated TCR beta chains were found to appear HLA-restricted, with HLA associations seemingly driven largely by CMV exposure. A later analysis found that TCR association rates varied across HLA loci, with DRB1 alleles showing the most associated TCRs and HLA-C alleles the fewest. The sequencing pipeline was judged likely to have produced a cluster of highly shared sequence variants as a technical artifact. In both the original and validation cohorts, the classifier was reported to diagnose cytomegalovirus status with high specificity and sensitivity. The presence/absence analyses assumed that sequencing depth was roughly uniform across donors, and that assumption may not be true. Some IMGT-functional V segments, including TRBV6-2 and TRBV6-3, could not be distinguished by the 87-base-pair reads and were therefore excluded. In vitro tests confirmed that a few of the cytomegalovirus-associated TCR beta chains recognize cytomegalovirus antigens. Across donors, most TCR sequences were observed very rarely, whereas some public TCRs were present in many individuals. V-gene and J-gene trimming of TCR beta chains was associated with a missense DCLRE1C variant in a later genetic analysis, and the association was replicated in an independent cohort. The earlier analysis of approximately 560 of the donors excluded roughly 17 rarely observed V segments, including chromosome 9 orphons, because counts were too low. Because HLA typing was missing for some donors at each locus, association tests included only the typed subset. Strong co-occurrence of HLA alleles, especially DR and DQ, made assigning TCR associations to individual alleles difficult. In a later genetic analysis, fewer N-insertions in productive TCRs were reported among donors in an Asian-associated ancestry cluster than the 666-donor mean. Linkage disequilibrium might explain the correlated functional status among segregating V segments, but an unknown experimental factor could not be ruled out. In a later analysis, HLA-associated TCR beta chains were found to be more clonally expanded and to have lower generation probabilities than equally common non-associated chains. In the study, approximately 160 TCR beta chains were listed as associated with cytomegalovirus. The only immune exposure information available for the cohort was CMV serostatus. The authors suggested that the approach could potentially be extended to other disease states and immunological phenotypes. At a false discovery rate of 0.05, a later analysis linked some 18,000 TCR beta sequences to specific HLA alleles. A further reported finding was that TCR beta sequences accurately predicted the HLA-A and HLA-B alleles for most subjects in the first cohort. The cohort was sequenced for TCR beta chains only, and without alpha or paired-chain data the features that could be detected were limited.

Library generation was performed with the immunoSEQ multiplex PCR assay. For the multiplex PCR, a mixture combining 60 forward primers for TCR Vbeta segments and 13 reverse primers for TCR Jbeta segments was used. The CDR3 region of rearranged TCR beta genes was amplified from genomic DNA with a multiplex PCR assay. The amplified TCR beta libraries were sequenced on the Illumina HiSeq System as 87-base-pair reads. The published analysis was carried out like this. In a later analysis, tens of millions of unique TCR beta chains were counted across the approximately 670 repertoires, and around 11 million of these chains were shared by at least two donors. Raw reads were error-corrected and collapsed into unique sequences by a nearest-neighbor algorithm in which closely related sequences were merged to remove PCR and sequencing errors. CDR3 sequences were aligned to IMGT reference sequences to assign V, D and J gene segments. For a sequence to be retained, a match of at least six nucleotides to both a V gene segment and a J gene segment was required. A rearrangement was called productive if the CDR3 had no stop codons and remained in frame with V and J, and every other rearrangement was called non-productive. Following IMGT convention, CDR3 was defined as the stretch from the second conserved V-encoded cysteine to the conserved J-encoded phenylalanine. The earlier analysis of about 570 of the donors excluded any sequence lacking an unambiguous match to a single V gene segment. In an earlier analysis of approximately 610 of the donors, V segments were called functional above 56.7% productive rearrangements and were called segregating when the between-donor standard deviation exceeded 5%. To diagnose cytomegalovirus status from the catalog of TCR beta chain sequences, a statistical classification framework was built. In a later analysis, TCR nucleotide sequences were compared against IMGT/GENE-DB human TR gene sequences so that V and J genes could be assigned. Using the TCRdist pipeline, a later analysis assigned CDR3 sequences along with most-parsimonious VDJ recombination scenarios. A later analysis defined each TCR beta chain by its CDR3 amino acid sequence plus V-gene family, and excluded reads lacking a unique V-gene family. To address suspected cross-contamination and a sequencing artifact, a later analysis removed approximately 590 highly shared, low-generation-probability nucleotide sequences. In a later analysis, a clonal expansion index for each public chain was calculated from normalized within-repertoire ranks of inferred template counts. In a later analysis, generation probabilities were computed using a VDJ recombination model fitted to out-of-frame rearrangements, and the results were checked against IGoR. In a later analysis, TCR-TCR, TCR-HLA and TCR-CMV co-occurrence was scored with hypergeometric tests, and a repertoire-size bias correction was applied to TCR pairs. A later analysis estimated false discovery rates by permuting HLA or CMV assignments 20 times. A later analysis grouped co-occurring TCRs with DBSCAN, adding TCRdist sequence similarity when clustering within HLA-allele-positive subsets. For co-occurrence clustering, repertoires with fewer than 30,000 or more than 120,000 public chains were excluded, along with about five repertoires with anomalous nucleotide sharing. TCRdb provides this immuneACCESS table in a form limited to in-frame rearrangements. Some clones are lacking; in checked studies, under half of them reflect an unresolved V gene, and why the rest are absent is not known. From that table come the V and J calls and clone size; the DNA was used to work out D and trimming. This sample is represented by 150,000 to 200,000 clones; roughly 80% of them were singletons. The ten largest clones capture 1.4% of the sample.

Counted from cysteine to phenylalanine, this CDR3 has 17 amino acids. The sequence is cut down to CDR3 DNA, 51 bases in frame from base 1. The germline V gene encodes CDR1 SGHAT and CDR2 FQNNGV. Points on this clone: It has no known antigen specificity. At one end, the junction sequence differs from germline, possibly due to a read error.

The cohort consisted of more than 650 healthy bone marrow donors. All cohort members were sampled while nominally healthy, although unrecorded immune exposures were likely present. The donor tested CMV seropositive and was one of the 289 seropositive cohort members. A peripheral blood sample was collected from each donor, and TCR beta sequencing was performed on peripheral blood mononuclear cells. The Qiagen DNeasy Blood Extraction Kit was used to extract genomic DNA from the blood cell samples. Recombination connected TRBV11-2 to TRBJ2-5, and TRBD1 may be the D gene, going by 6 matching bases. This clonotype originated in a girl between 5 and 17 years old in good health and CMV-seropositive. Sequencing was done on a sample of PBMCs. CDR3 region: CASSWPGRQATQGTQYF. The DNA reads TGTGCCAGCAGCTGGCCGGGGAGACAGGCCACCCAAGGGACCCAGTACTTC.